This T cell receptor beta chain derives from a study of blood T cell repertoires in COVID-19. For the study at large: The origin of the acute and convalescent COVID-19 samples was the United States, Italy and Spain.

The assay was immunoSEQ multiplex PCR, and TCRdb's table has in-frame clones only and misses some. This table has fewer than 200,000 clones, roughly 80% appearing once. Enrollment of patients from Seattle took place during active infection, with longitudinal follow-up. The CDR3 is 13 residues long. Germline V gives CDR1 MNHEY, CDR2 SVGAGI. V lost 8 bases to trimming and J lost 14 bases, with 23 bases between them. This sequence joins TRBV6-5 and TRBJ2-3, with a possible D match to TRBD2 (5 bases). This clonotype was obtained from a woman aged 70-85 years with COVID-19, enrolled during active disease. Sequenced material: peripheral blood. Here the CDR3 reads CASSKRSLVTRYF. The CDR3 nucleotides are TGTGCCAGCTCAAAAAGGTCCCTAGTAACTAGGTATTTT.